This T cell receptor beta chain was retrieved from a study of blood T cell repertoires in COVID-19. Generated by immunoSEQ multiplex PCR, the TCRdb table keeps only in-frame clones and is missing some. The data contain approximately 150,000 clones, 80% to 90% of them singletons. Germline loops: CDR1 LGHDT, CDR2 YNNKEL (reference sequence). The CDR3 is 12 amino acids. V lost 0 bases and J lost 4, with 4 bases in between. Sample: peripheral blood. The chain links TRBV3-1 (or the pseudogene TRBV3-2) to TRBJ2-7; D gene unclear. The source is a man in his 70s with acute or convalescent COVID-19. CDR3 DNA: TGTGCCAGCAGCCAAGATATGTACGAGCAGTACTTC. It codes for CASSQDMYEQYF.